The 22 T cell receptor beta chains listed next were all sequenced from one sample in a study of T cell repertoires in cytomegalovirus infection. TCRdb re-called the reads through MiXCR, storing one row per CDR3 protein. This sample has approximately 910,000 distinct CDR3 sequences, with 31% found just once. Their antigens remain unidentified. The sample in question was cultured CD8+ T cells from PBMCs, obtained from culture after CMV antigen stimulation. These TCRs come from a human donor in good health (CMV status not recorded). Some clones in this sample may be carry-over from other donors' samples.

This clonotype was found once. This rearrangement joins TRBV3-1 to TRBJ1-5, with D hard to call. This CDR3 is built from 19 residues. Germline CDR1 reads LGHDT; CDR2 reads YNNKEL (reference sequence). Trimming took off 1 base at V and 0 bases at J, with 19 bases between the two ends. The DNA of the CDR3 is TGTGCCAGCAGCCAAGGGTTCGACCCCAAGGTCTATAGCAATCAGCCCCAGCATTTT. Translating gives CASSQGFDPKVYSNQPQHF.

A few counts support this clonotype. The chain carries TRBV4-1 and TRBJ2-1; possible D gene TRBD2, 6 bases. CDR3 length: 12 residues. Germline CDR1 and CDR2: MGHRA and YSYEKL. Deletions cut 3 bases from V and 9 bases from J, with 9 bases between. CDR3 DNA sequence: TGCGCCAGCAGCCACCAGGGACTTGAGCAGTTCTTC. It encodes CASSHQGLEQFF.

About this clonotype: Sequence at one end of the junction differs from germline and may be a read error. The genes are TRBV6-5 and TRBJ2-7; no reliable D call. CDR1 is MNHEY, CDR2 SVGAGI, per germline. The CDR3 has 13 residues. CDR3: CVSSLARAYEQYF. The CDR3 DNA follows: TGTGTCAGCAGTCTGGCAAGGGCTTACGAGCAGTACTTC.

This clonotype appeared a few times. CDR3 in DNA: TGTGCCAGCACCGAGAATGGACAGGACCTCCCGAGAACTGAAGCTTTCTTT. Translating gives CASTENGQDLPRTEAFF. V gene TRBV5-6 combines with J gene TRBJ1-1; TRBD1 agrees at 7 bases. The junction had 19 bases not matched to a gene; V was cut back by 6 bases and J by 5 bases. This CDR3 is built from 17 residues. CDR1 SGHDT and CDR2 YYEEEE come from the germline V gene.

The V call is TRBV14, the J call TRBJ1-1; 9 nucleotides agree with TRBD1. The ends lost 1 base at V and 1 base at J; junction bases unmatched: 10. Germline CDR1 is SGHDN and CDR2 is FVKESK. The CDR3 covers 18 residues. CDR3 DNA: TGTGCCAGCAGCCAAGCGGACAGGGGAGGATTAAGGAACACTGAAGCTTTCTTT. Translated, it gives CASSQADRGGLRNTEAFF.

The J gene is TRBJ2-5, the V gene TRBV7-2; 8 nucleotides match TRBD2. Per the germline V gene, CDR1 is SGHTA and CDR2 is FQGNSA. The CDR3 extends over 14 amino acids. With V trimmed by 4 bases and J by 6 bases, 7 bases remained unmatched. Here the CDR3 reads CASSSRGGRQTQYF. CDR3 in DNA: TGTGCCAGCAGCTCACGGGGGGGCCGGCAGACCCAGTACTTC.

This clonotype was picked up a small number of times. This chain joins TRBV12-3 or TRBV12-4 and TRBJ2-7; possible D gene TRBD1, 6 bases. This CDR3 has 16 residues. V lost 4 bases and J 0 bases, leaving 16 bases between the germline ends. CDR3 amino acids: CASSSTGHLSSYEQYV. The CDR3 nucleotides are TGTGCCAGCAGTTCTACAGGGCATTTGAGCTCCTACGAGCAGTACGTC.

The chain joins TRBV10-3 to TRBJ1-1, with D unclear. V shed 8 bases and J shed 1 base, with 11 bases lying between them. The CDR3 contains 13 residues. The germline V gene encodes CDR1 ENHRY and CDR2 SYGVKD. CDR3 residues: CAIRVPGNTEAFF. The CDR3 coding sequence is TGTGCCATCCGTGTACCGGGGAACACTGAAGCTTTCTTT.

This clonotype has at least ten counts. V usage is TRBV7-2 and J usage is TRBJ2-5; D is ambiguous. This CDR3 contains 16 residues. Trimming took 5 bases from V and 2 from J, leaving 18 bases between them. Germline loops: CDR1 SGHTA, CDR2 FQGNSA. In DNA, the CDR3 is TGTGCCAGCAGCCTCGCCCTAGTCATGAGACAAGAGACCCAGTACTTC. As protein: CASSLALVMRQETQYF.

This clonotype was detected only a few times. DNA of the CDR3: TGCAGCGTTGGGGAGCGGGGGTCCTACAATGAGCAGTTCTTC. It specifies CSVGERGSYNEQFF. The chain carries TRBV29-1 and TRBJ2-1, with 8 nucleotides matching TRBD2. Germline loops: CDR1 SQVTM, CDR2 ANQGSEA. V was clipped by 4 bases and J by 1 base; unmatched bases: 3. The CDR3 sequence is 14 residues long.

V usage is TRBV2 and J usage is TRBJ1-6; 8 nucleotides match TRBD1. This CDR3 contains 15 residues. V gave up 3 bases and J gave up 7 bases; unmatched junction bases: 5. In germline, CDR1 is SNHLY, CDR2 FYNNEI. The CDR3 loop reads CASSEGTGYNSPLHF. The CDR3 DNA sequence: TGTGCCAGCAGTGAGGGGACAGGCTACAATTCACCCCTCCACTTT.

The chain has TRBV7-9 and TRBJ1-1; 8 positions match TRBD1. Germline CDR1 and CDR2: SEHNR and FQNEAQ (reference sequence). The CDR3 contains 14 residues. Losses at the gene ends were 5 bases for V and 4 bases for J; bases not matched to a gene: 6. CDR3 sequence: CASSPRTGITEAFF. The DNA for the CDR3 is TGTGCCAGCAGCCCTCGGACAGGGATCACTGAAGCTTTCTTT.

CDR3: CASGRSGHGLLETQYF. The CDR3 coding sequence is TGTGCCAGCGGCCGTTCCGGACACGGACTTCTAGAGACCCAGTACTTC. The chain links TRBV7-9 to TRBJ2-5; D is tentatively TRBD1 or TRBD2 (5 bases each). V was cut by 8 bases and J by 4 bases, with 23 bases left in between. CDR1 is SEHNR and CDR2 is FQNEAQ in the germline V gene (reference sequence). CDR3 length: 16 residues.

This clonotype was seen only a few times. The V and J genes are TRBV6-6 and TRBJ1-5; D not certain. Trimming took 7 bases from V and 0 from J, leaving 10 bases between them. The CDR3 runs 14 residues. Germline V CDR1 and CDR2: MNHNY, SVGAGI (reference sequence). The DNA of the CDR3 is TGTGCCAGCAACCATCGAGGTAGCAATCAGCCCCAGCATTTT. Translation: CASNHRGSNQPQHF.

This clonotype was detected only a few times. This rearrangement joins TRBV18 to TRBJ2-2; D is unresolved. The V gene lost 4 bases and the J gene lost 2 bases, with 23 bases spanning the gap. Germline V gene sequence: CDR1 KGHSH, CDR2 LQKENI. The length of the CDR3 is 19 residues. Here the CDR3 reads CASSQSRFRPDLNTGELFF. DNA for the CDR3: TGTGCCAGCTCACAATCTCGGTTCAGGCCGGATCTTAACACCGGGGAGCTGTTTTTT. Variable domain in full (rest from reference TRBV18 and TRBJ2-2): NAGVMQNPRHLVRRRGQEARLRCSPMKGHSHVYWYRQLPEEGLKFMVYLQKENIIDESGMPKERFSAEFPKEGPSILRIQQVVRGDSAAYFCASSQSRFRPDLNTGELFFGEGSRLTVL.

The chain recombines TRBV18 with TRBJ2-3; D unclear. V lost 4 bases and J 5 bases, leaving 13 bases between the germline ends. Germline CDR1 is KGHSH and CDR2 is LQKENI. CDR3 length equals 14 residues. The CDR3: CASSRASALDTQYF. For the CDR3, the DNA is TGTGCCAGCTCACGGGCCTCAGCACTAGATACGCAGTATTTT.

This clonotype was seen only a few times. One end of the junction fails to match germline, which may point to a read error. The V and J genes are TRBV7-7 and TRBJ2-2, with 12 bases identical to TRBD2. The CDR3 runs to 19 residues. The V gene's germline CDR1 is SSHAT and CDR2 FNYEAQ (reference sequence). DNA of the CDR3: TGTGCTAGCAGCTTAGCCCCGACTAGCGGGGGACCGAACACCGGGGAGCTGTTTTTT. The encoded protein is CASSLAPTSGGPNTGELFF.

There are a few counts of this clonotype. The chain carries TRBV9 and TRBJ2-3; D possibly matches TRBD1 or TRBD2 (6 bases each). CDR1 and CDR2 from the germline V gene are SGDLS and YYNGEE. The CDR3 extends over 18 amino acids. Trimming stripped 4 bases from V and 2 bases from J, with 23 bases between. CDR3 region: CASSFRGGRVDSTDTQYF. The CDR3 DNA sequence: TGTGCCAGCAGCTTCAGAGGGGGGCGCGTGGATTCCACAGATACGCAGTATTTT.

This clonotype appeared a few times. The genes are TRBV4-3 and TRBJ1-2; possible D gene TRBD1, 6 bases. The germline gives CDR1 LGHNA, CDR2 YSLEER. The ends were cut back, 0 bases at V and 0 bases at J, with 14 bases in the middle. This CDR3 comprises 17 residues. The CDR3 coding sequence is TGCGCCAGCAGCCAAGATGAGGAGGGGGACCCTAACTATGGCTACACCTTC. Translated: CASSQDEEGDPNYGYTF.

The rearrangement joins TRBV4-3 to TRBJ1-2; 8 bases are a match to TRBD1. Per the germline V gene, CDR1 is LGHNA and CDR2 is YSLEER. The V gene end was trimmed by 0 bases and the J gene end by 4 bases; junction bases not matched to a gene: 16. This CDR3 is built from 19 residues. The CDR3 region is CASSQELLIGTGGLYGYTF. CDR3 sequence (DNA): TGCGCCAGCAGCCAAGAGCTACTTATCGGGACAGGCGGTCTCTATGGCTACACCTTC.

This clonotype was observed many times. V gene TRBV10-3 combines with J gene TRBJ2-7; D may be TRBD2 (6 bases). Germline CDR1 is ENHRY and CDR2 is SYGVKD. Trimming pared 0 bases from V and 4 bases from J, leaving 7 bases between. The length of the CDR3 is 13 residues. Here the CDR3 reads CAISESGGYEQYV. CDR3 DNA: TGTGCCATCAGTGAGTCGGGGGGTTACGAGCAGTACGTC.

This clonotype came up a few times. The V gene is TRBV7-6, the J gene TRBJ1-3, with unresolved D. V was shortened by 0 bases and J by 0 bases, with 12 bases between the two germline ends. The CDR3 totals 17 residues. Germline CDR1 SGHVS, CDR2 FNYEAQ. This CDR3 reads CASSLARLGFSGNTIYF. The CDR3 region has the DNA TGTGCCAGCAGCTTAGCGCGTTTAGGGTTCTCTGGAAACACCATATATTTT.